This passage covers 16 T cell receptor beta chains from one sample sequenced in a study of blood T cell repertoires in COVID-19. TCRdb's copy holds only in-frame clones and misses some; the assay was immunoSEQ multiplex PCR. The sample lists under 350,000 clones; around 88% were seen once. The specimen sequenced was peripheral blood. The receptors originated from a man in his forties with acute or convalescent COVID-19.

The chain is built from TRBV5-1 and TRBJ1-2; no definite D call. Germline CDR1 SGHRS, CDR2 YFSETQ. V was shortened by 2 bases and J by 8 bases, with 13 bases between the two germline ends. The CDR3 has 13 amino acids. The CDR3 DNA reads TGCGCCAGCAGCTTACCGTCTAGTCGGGGCTACACCTTC. The encoded protein is CASSLPSSRGYTF.

The genes are TRBV5-1 and TRBJ2-1, with 7 bases matching TRBD1. This CDR3 comprises 13 residues. Per germline, CDR1 SGHRS and CDR2 YFSETQ. J lost 8 bases, V lost 7 bases, and 9 bases had no gene match. The CDR3 sequence is CASFEGAGDEQFF. The CDR3 nucleotides read TGCGCCAGCTTCGAGGGGGCTGGAGATGAGCAGTTCTTC.

The J gene is TRBJ2-1, the V gene TRBV5-1; weak D call: TRBD2 (5 bases). The CDR3 totals 12 residues. Germline CDR1 SGHRS, CDR2 YFSETQ. The germline V and J ends were trimmed by 5 bases and 6 bases, with 9 bases remaining between them. The CDR3 coding sequence is TGCGCCAGCAGGGAACTAGGCAATGAGCAGTTCTTC. Its protein is CASRELGNEQFF.

This clone was counted between two and nine times. This chain uses TRBV27 with TRBJ2-6; unclear D gene. Trimming removed 2 bases at V and 2 bases at J, with 16 bases between. The CDR3 spans 18 residues. Germline V gene data show CDR1 as MNHEY and CDR2 as SMNVEV (reference sequence). The CDR3 reads CASSLNARFDAGANVLTF. The CDR3 bases are TGTGCCAGCAGTTTAAACGCCAGGTTCGACGCTGGGGCCAACGTCCTGACTTTC. The variable domain in full, with the rest retrieved from reference TRBV27 and TRBJ2-6, is EAQVTQNPRYLITVTGKKLTVTCSQNMNHEYMSWYRQDPGLGLRQIYYSMNVEVTDKGDVPEGYKVSRKEKRNFPLILESPSPNQTSLYFCASSLNARFDAGANVLTFGAGSRLTVL.

The chain employs TRBV10-3 and TRBJ2-7; a weak D match, TRBD2 (5 bases). The germline CDR1 and CDR2 sequences are ENHRY and SYGVKD. Deletions cut 2 bases from V and 2 bases from J, with 16 bases between. The CDR3 extends over 16 amino acids. DNA of the CDR3: TGTGCCATCAGTGAGCCTCGAGAGGGTCCCCCCTACGAGCAGTACTTC. It translates to CAISEPREGPPYEQYF.

The gene calls are TRBV10-3 and TRBJ1-6, with TRBD1 as a possible D gene (6 bases). Germline CDR1 is ENHRY and CDR2 is SYGVKD. Deletions cut 6 bases from V and 9 bases from J, with 18 bases between. The CDR3 extends over 15 amino acids. Here the CDR3 reads CAISFTGRESSPLHF. In DNA form, the CDR3 reads TGTGCCATCAGCTTTACAGGGAGAGAAAGTTCACCCCTCCACTTT.

The genes are TRBV2 and TRBJ2-7, with D perhaps TRBD1 (6 bases). V shed 6 bases and J shed 3 bases, with 12 bases lying between them. The CDR3 sequence is 13 residues long. Per the germline V gene, CDR1 is SNHLY and CDR2 is FYNNEI. The CDR3 region is CASRWTVDYEQYF. CDR3 in DNA: TGTGCCAGCAGATGGACAGTTGACTACGAGCAGTACTTC.

The V call is TRBV28, the J call TRBJ1-2; 11 bases map to TRBD1. J was trimmed by 5 bases and V by 11 bases; bases with no gene match: 10. Looked up from germline, CDR1 is MDHEN and CDR2 is SYDVKM. This CDR3 contains 14 residues. The CDR3 DNA sequence: TGTGCCGTACGACCGGGACAGGGGGGGTATGGCTACACCTTC. Protein sequence: CAVRPGQGGYGYTF.

This sequence joins TRBV6-5 and TRBJ1-2; 8 nucleotides agree with TRBD1. The J segment lost 4 bases and the V segment lost 7 bases, leaving 8 bases of the junction unmatched. Germline CDR1 reads MNHEY; CDR2 reads SVGAGI. The CDR3 consists of 14 residues. CDR3 protein: CASTPIDRGYGYTF. CDR3 nucleotide sequence: TGTGCCAGCACTCCAATAGACAGGGGCTATGGCTACACCTTC.

The chain joins TRBV29-1 to TRBJ1-2; a weak D match, TRBD1 (6 bases). V was cut by 4 bases and J by 8 bases, with 20 bases left in between. This CDR3 is 14 amino acids long. Germline values: CDR1 SQVTM, CDR2 ANQGSEA. In DNA, the CDR3 is TGCAGCGTTGCCCCAACAGGGATTGCTCGGGGCTACACCTTC. Its protein product is CSVAPTGIARGYTF.

The chain carries TRBV5-6 and TRBJ1-6, with 7 nucleotides matching TRBD1. The trim removed 4 bases at V and 4 bases at J, leaving 8 bases unmatched. CDR1 SGHDT and CDR2 YYEEEE come from the germline V gene. This CDR3 has 16 residues. CDR3 sequence: CASSTTTGAYNSPLHF. In nucleotides, the CDR3 is TGTGCCAGCAGCACGACTACAGGGGCTTATAATTCACCCCTCCACTTT.

The rearrangement links TRBV5-4 to TRBJ1-2; D is unresolved. Germline CDR1 and CDR2: SGHNT and YYREEE (reference sequence). The CDR3 is 12 residues long. V lost 4 bases and J lost 5, with 9 bases in between. For the CDR3, the DNA is TGTGCCAGCAGCGAGACACTGTATGGCTACACCTTC. It yields the protein CASSETLYGYTF.

This clone was counted between two and nine times. The rearrangement uses TRBV29-1 and TRBJ1-2; 7 positions match TRBD1. The J segment lost 3 bases and the V segment lost 6 bases, leaving 10 bases of the junction unmatched. CDR1 and CDR2 from the germline V gene are SQVTM and ANQGSEA. This CDR3 comprises 14 residues. The chain's CDR3 is CSVVQGQVDYGYTF. CDR3 in DNA: TGCAGCGTAGTACAGGGGCAAGTGGACTATGGCTACACCTTC.

The V and J genes are TRBV5-1 and TRBJ2-3; 7 bases are shared with TRBD1. Germline CDR1 is SGHRS and CDR2 is YFSETQ. The CDR3 loop spans 14 amino acids. The trim removed 3 bases at V and 2 bases at J, leaving 3 bases unmatched. The CDR3 bases are TGCGCCAGCAGCTCGACAGGGATCACAGATACGCAGTATTTT. This translates into CASSSTGITDTQYF.

This rearrangement joins TRBV6-4 to TRBJ1-4; D ambiguous. V lost 6 bases, J lost 5 bases, and 10 bases lay in between. This CDR3 is 13 amino acids long. CDR1 is MRHNA and CDR2 is SNTAGT in the germline V gene. CDR3 nucleotides: TGTGCCAGCAGCCCACAGCTGAATGAAAAACTGTTTTTT. It encodes CASSPQLNEKLFF.

The chain couples TRBV5-1 to TRBJ2-1; 8 positions agree with TRBD2. Germline V lookup: CDR1 SGHRS, CDR2 YFSETQ. V lost 4 bases and J lost 1; bases outside the gene matches: 7. This CDR3 spans 16 amino acids. CDR3 sequence reads: CASSIWTSRSYNEQFF. The CDR3 region has the DNA TGCGCCAGCAGCATCTGGACTAGCCGGTCCTACAATGAGCAGTTCTTC.